A single sample gave rise to the 18 T cell receptor beta chains below, sequenced in a study of blood T cell repertoires in COVID-19. The protocol was immunoSEQ multiplex PCR, while the TCRdb copy is restricted to in-frame clones and leaves out a portion. The data contain almost 200,000 clones, 86% of them singletons. The sample was peripheral blood. The source is a woman in her 70s with acute or convalescent COVID-19.

The rearrangement uses TRBV28 and TRBJ1-4, with D perhaps matching TRBD1 (6 bases). V lost 6 bases and J lost 7, with 15 bases in between. From germline, CDR1 is MDHEN and CDR2 SYDVKM. The CDR3 has 14 residues. The DNA of the CDR3 is TGTGCCAGCAGAATAAACAGGGAGTCTGAAAAACTGTTTTTT. Translation: CASRINRESEKLFF.

This clone turned up a few times. This rearrangement joins TRBV5-1 to TRBJ2-2; D perhaps matches TRBD2 (6 bases). The CDR3 contains 15 residues. The germline CDR1 and CDR2 sequences are SGHRS and YFSETQ. V lost 0 bases to trimming and J lost 4 bases, with 10 bases between them. Written as DNA, the CDR3 is TGCGCCAGCAGCTTGGACGGGAGTATCACCGGGGAGCTGTTTTTT. The encoded protein is CASSLDGSITGELFF.

The chain combines TRBV19 with TRBJ1-4; D remains ambiguous. Germline CDR1 LNHDA, CDR2 SQIVND (reference sequence). The CDR3 is made up of 11 amino acids. V was cut by 6 bases and J by 8 bases, with 7 bases left in between. CDR3: CASRRAEKLFF. In DNA form, the CDR3 reads TGTGCCAGTAGGCGGGCCGAAAAACTGTTTTTT.

This chain links TRBV5-1 with TRBJ2-7, with TRBD2 matching 11 bases. Losses at the gene ends were 3 bases for V and 0 bases for J; bases not matched to a gene: 2. The germline CDR1 and CDR2 sequences are SGHRS and YFSETQ. CDR3 length equals 15 residues. This CDR3 reads CASSSGTSGSYEQYF. The DNA of the CDR3 is TGCGCCAGCAGCTCTGGGACTAGCGGCTCCTACGAGCAGTACTTC. Supplemented by reference TRBV5-1 and TRBJ2-7, the full variable domain reads KAGVTQTPRYLIKTRGQQVTLSCSPISGHRSVSWYQQTPGQGLQFLFEYFSETQRNKGNFPGRFSGRQFSNSRSEMNVSTLELGDSALYLCASSSGTSGSYEQYFGPGTRLTVT.

The chain is built from TRBV27 and TRBJ1-1; 8 bases are shared with TRBD1. There are 14 residues in the CDR3. The junction had 6 bases not matched to a gene; V was cut back by 5 bases and J by 4 bases. Germline V gene lookup returns CDR1 MNHEY and CDR2 SMNVEV (reference sequence). The CDR3 DNA follows: TGTGCCAGCAGTATGACACAGGGGGTCACTGAAGCTTTCTTT. Encoded protein: CASSMTQGVTEAFF.

This chain connects TRBV2 to TRBJ1-1, with D tentatively TRBD1 (5 bases). Germline assignment: CDR1 SNHLY and CDR2 FYNNEI. The CDR3 spans 14 residues. Trimming removed 5 bases at V and 5 bases at J, with 15 bases between. CDR3 in DNA: TGTGCCAGCAGTTTCAAAGGGGTGGGGACTGAAGCTTTCTTT. Its protein is CASSFKGVGTEAFF.

V usage is TRBV7-6 and J usage is TRBJ2-2; the D gene is possibly TRBD2 (5 bases). Trimming removed 5 bases from V and 2 bases from J, with 18 bases in between. This CDR3 region has 17 residues. Germline V gene data show CDR1 as SGHVS and CDR2 as FNYEAQ. CDR3 protein: CASSPRPGNANTGELFF. The CDR3, as DNA: TGTGCCAGCAGCCCCCGCCCCGGGAACGCAAACACCGGGGAGCTGTTTTTT.

The chain couples TRBV7-6 to TRBJ1-6; unclear D gene. CDR1 SGHVS and CDR2 FNYEAQ come from the germline V gene. Trimming shortened V by 2 bases and J by 0 bases, and 5 bases separated the two germline ends. The CDR3 runs to 15 residues. CDR3 residues: CASSLSDSYNSPLHF. The CDR3 DNA reads as TGTGCCAGCAGCTTAAGCGACTCCTATAATTCACCCCTCCACTTT.

The chain has TRBV5-6 and TRBJ2-3, with D perhaps matching TRBD1 (5 bases). CDR3 length: 15 amino acids. Germline V CDR1 and CDR2: SGHDT, YYEEEE. The ends were cut back, 4 bases at V and 5 bases at J, with 17 bases in the middle. The CDR3: CASSPLWGDQDTQYF. The CDR3 DNA reads as TGTGCCAGCAGCCCCTTATGGGGCGACCAAGATACGCAGTATTTT.

The chain couples TRBV5-8 to TRBJ1-3; perhaps TRBD1 as D (5 bases). Germline CDR1 reads SGHTS; CDR2 reads YDEGEE. Trimming took 4 bases from V and 3 from J, leaving 17 bases between them. The CDR3 is 16 residues long. CDR3 sequence reads: CASSTPGRRLGNTIYF. The CDR3 DNA reads as TGTGCCAGCAGCACCCCAGGGCGCCGACTTGGAAACACCATATATTTT.

V is TRBV29-1 and J is TRBJ2-3; a possible D gene is TRBD2 (6 bases). Trimming stripped 6 bases from V and 1 base from J, with 14 bases between. The CDR3 consists of 14 residues. The germline V gene encodes CDR1 SQVTM and CDR2 ANQGSEA. The CDR3 sequence: CSVSRESGTDTQYF. Written as DNA, the CDR3 is TGCAGCGTATCTCGGGAGTCGGGCACAGATACGCAGTATTTT.

The chain recombines TRBV29-1 with TRBJ2-1, with D hard to call. The germline CDR1 and CDR2 sequences are SQVTM and ANQGSEA. The CDR3 sequence is 9 residues long. V was clipped by 3 bases and J by 13 bases, with 7 bases between them. This CDR3 is CSVDSRQFF. CDR3 bases: TGCAGCGTTGACAGTCGCCAGTTCTTC.

CDR3 residues: CASSFTVSGANVLTF. CDR3 bases: TGTGCCAGCAGTTTTACGGTCTCTGGGGCCAACGTCCTGACTTTC. The genes are TRBV11-2 and TRBJ2-6; unclear D gene. CDR1 and CDR2 from the germline V gene are SGHAT and FQNNGV. This CDR3 contains 15 residues. V was shortened by 6 bases and J by 0 bases, with 9 bases between the two germline ends. Full variable domain (remainder filled in from reference TRBV11-2 and TRBJ2-6): EAGVAQSPRYKIIEKRQSVAFWCNPISGHATLYWYQQILGQGPKLLIQFQNNGVVDDSQLPKDRFSAERLKGVDSTLKIQPAKLEDSAVYLCASSFTVSGANVLTFGAGSRLTVL.

This clone was found once. The chain employs TRBV7-9 and TRBJ2-7; 8 bases align to TRBD1. Germline V gene sequence: CDR1 SEHNR, CDR2 FQNEAQ (reference sequence). This CDR3 region has 13 residues. V shed 4 bases and J 6 bases; nucleotides not matched to a gene: 5. The CDR3 DNA reads TGTGCCAGCAGCTCGACAGGGGCGGCCGAGCAGTACTTC. It encodes CASSSTGAAEQYF.

The chain links TRBV5-1 to TRBJ2-5, with D maybe TRBD2 (5 bases). The CDR3 totals 16 residues. Germline V gene data show CDR1 as SGHRS and CDR2 as YFSETQ. Trimming pared 0 bases from V and 1 base from J, leaving 13 bases between. This CDR3 is CASSLEGGLTQETQYF. The CDR3 DNA reads TGCGCCAGCAGCTTGGAGGGCGGGCTCACCCAAGAGACCCAGTACTTC.

This chain joins TRBV24-1 and TRBJ2-1; D ambiguous. The CDR3 extends over 13 amino acids. Germline lookup yields CDR1 KGHDR and CDR2 SFDVKD. V lost 7 bases and J 0 bases, leaving 6 bases between the germline ends. In DNA form, the CDR3 reads TGTGCCACCAGCGCTAGCTCCTACAATGAGCAGTTCTTC. It yields the protein CATSASSYNEQFF.

As to this clone: Additional DNA sequences in this sample encode the identical CDR3. The V call is TRBV18, the J call TRBJ1-5; D unresolved. The V and J ends lost 6 bases and 0 bases respectively, with 15 bases between them. This CDR3 has 16 amino acids. Germline values: CDR1 KGHSH, CDR2 LQKENI. The chain's CDR3 is CASSPAGRNSNQPQHF. The DNA of the CDR3 is TGTGCCAGCTCCCCTGCAGGCAGGAATAGCAATCAGCCCCAGCATTTT.

This clone was counted once. V gene TRBV19 combines with J gene TRBJ1-1, with D perhaps matching TRBD1 (5 bases). Trimming removed 3 bases at V and 0 bases at J, with 11 bases between. The germline gives CDR1 LNHDA, CDR2 SQIVND (reference sequence). CDR3 size: 15 residues. In DNA, the CDR3 is TGTGCCAGTAGTATTCGACAGCAGATGAACACTGAAGCTTTCTTT. Protein sequence: CASSIRQQMNTEAFF. Full variable domain (outside the CDR3, taken from reference TRBV19 and TRBJ1-1): DGGITQSPKYLFRKEGQNVTLSCEQNLNHDAMYWYRQDPGQGLRLIYYSQIVNDFQKGDIAEGYSVSREKKESFPLTVTSAQKNPTAFYLCASSIRQQMNTEAFFGQGTRLTVV.